Listed below are T cell receptor beta chains from one sample, sequenced in a study of neurological immune-mediated disorders. MiXCR was run by TCRdb on the 5' RACE reads, yielding one entry per CDR3 protein. This table has about 70,000 distinct CDR3 sequences, about 5.2% appearing once. Sequencing input: PBMCs. The source is a human donor with multiple sclerosis. The donor label of this sample is uncertain. Both conserved end residues are part of each CDR3. Each record gives: CDR3 length, V gene, clone size, D gene, J gene, CDR3 protein, CDR3 DNA. The D gene is left open where the match is weak. Only some rows state a clone size, as once, few, many or a class for expanded clones.

CDR3 length: 15
V gene: TRBV24-1
clone size: -
D gene: TRBD2
J gene: TRBJ2-5
CDR3 protein: CATSDPGTSGETQYF
CDR3 DNA: TGTGCCACCAGTGATCCCGGGACTAGCGGAGAGACCCAGTACTTC

CDR3 length: 17
V gene: TRBV5-1
clone size: many
D gene: -
J gene: TRBJ1-1
CDR3 protein: CASRPSFRGAAYTEAFF
CDR3 DNA: TGCGCCAGCAGACCTTCATTTAGGGGAGCGGCGTACACTGAAGCTTTCTTT

CDR3 length: 13
V gene: TRBV5-1
clone size: many
D gene: -
J gene: TRBJ2-5
CDR3 protein: CASSFGSQETQYF
CDR3 DNA: TGCGCCAGCAGCTTTGGCAGCCAAGAGACCCAGTACTTC

CDR3 length: 13
V gene: TRBV5-1
clone size: many
D gene: -
J gene: TRBJ2-1
CDR3 protein: CASSLGVRGEQFF
CDR3 DNA: TGCGCCAGCAGCTTGGGGGTAAGGGGCGAGCAGTTCTTC

CDR3 length: 12
V gene: TRBV7-8
clone size: many
D gene: TRBD1
J gene: TRBJ1-1
CDR3 protein: CASSLETGEAFF
CDR3 DNA: TGTGCCAGCAGCCTCGAGACAGGGGAGGCTTTCTTT

CDR3 length: 15
V gene: TRBV5-1
clone size: many
D gene: TRBD1
J gene: TRBJ2-7
CDR3 protein: CASSPGQGSSYEQYF
CDR3 DNA: TGCGCCAGCAGCCCGGGACAGGGATCTTCCTACGAGCAGTACTTC

CDR3 length: 15
V gene: TRBV5-1
clone size: many
D gene: TRBD1
J gene: TRBJ1-4
CDR3 protein: CASSASGTENEKLFF
CDR3 DNA: TGCGCCAGCAGCGCCTCCGGGACAGAAAATGAAAAACTGTTTTTT

CDR3 length: 12
V gene: TRBV29-1
clone size: many
D gene: -
J gene: TRBJ1-5
CDR3 protein: CSVGSGNQPQHF
CDR3 DNA: TGCAGCGTTGGGAGTGGCAATCAGCCCCAGCATTTT

CDR3 length: 15
V gene: TRBV5-1
clone size: many
D gene: TRBD1
J gene: TRBJ2-1
CDR3 protein: CASSSVGTGGNEQFF
CDR3 DNA: TGCGCCAGCAGCTCGGTCGGGACAGGGGGCAATGAGCAGTTCTTC

CDR3 length: 13
V gene: TRBV5-1
clone size: many
D gene: -
J gene: TRBJ1-1
CDR3 protein: CASMVNPNTEAFF
CDR3 DNA: TGCGCCAGCATGGTGAATCCTAACACTGAAGCTTTCTTT

CDR3 length: 15
V gene: TRBV29-1
clone size: many
D gene: -
J gene: TRBJ2-7
CDR3 protein: CSVWDGGEPSYEQYF
CDR3 DNA: TGCAGCGTTTGGGACGGCGGGGAGCCCTCCTACGAGCAGTACTTC

CDR3 length: 13
V gene: TRBV7-9
clone size: -
D gene: -
J gene: TRBJ2-2
CDR3 protein: CASSLGGRPQLFF
CDR3 DNA: TGTGCCAGCAGCTTAGGCGGGCGCCCGCAGCTGTTTTTT

CDR3 length: 14
V gene: TRBV5-1
clone size: many
D gene: -
J gene: TRBJ1-1
CDR3 protein: CASSTQGMNTEAFF
CDR3 DNA: TGCGCCAGCAGCACTCAGGGGATGAACACTGAAGCTTTCTTT

CDR3 length: 15
V gene: TRBV7-9
clone size: few
D gene: TRBD1
J gene: TRBJ2-1
CDR3 protein: CASSPRTGSYNEQFF
CDR3 DNA: TGTGCCAGCAGTCCCCGGACAGGGTCGTACAATGAGCAGTTCTTC

CDR3 length: 15
V gene: TRBV5-1
clone size: many
D gene: TRBD1
J gene: TRBJ1-5
CDR3 protein: CASSETGAQNQPQHF
CDR3 DNA: TGCGCCAGCAGCGAAACAGGGGCCCAAAATCAGCCCCAGCATTTT

CDR3 length: 16
V gene: TRBV7-3
clone size: many
D gene: -
J gene: TRBJ2-2
CDR3 protein: CASSPQGPQNTGELFF
CDR3 DNA: TGTGCCAGCAGCCCACAAGGGCCCCAGAACACCGGGGAGCTGTTTTTT

CDR3 length: 17
V gene: TRBV6-5
clone size: many
D gene: TRBD1
J gene: TRBJ2-4
CDR3 protein: CASSQGQGAVSRYIQYF
CDR3 DNA: TGTGCCAGCAGTCAGGGACAGGGGGCAGTGAGTAGATACATTCAGTACTTC

CDR3 length: 16
V gene: TRBV4-1
clone size: many
D gene: -
J gene: TRBJ1-3
CDR3 protein: CASSPRPLSSGNTIYF
CDR3 DNA: TGCGCCAGCAGCCCCCGACCGCTTAGCTCTGGAAACACCATATATTTT

CDR3 length: 15
V gene: TRBV12-3/TRBV12-4
clone size: many
D gene: -
J gene: TRBJ1-2
CDR3 protein: CASSLGGGAHYGYTF
CDR3 DNA: TGTGCCAGCAGTTTGGGCGGGGGCGCTCACTATGGCTACACCTTC

CDR3 length: 14
V gene: TRBV12-3/TRBV12-4
clone size: many
D gene: -
J gene: TRBJ1-6
CDR3 protein: CASSPDRLNSPLHF
CDR3 DNA: TGTGCCAGCAGTCCCGACAGGCTTAATTCACCCCTCCACTTT

CDR3 length: 13
V gene: TRBV7-6
clone size: many
D gene: -
J gene: TRBJ2-5
CDR3 protein: CASSLGTQETQYF
CDR3 DNA: TGTGCCAGCAGCTTGGGGACGCAAGAGACCCAGTACTTC

CDR3 length: 15
V gene: TRBV5-1
clone size: many
D gene: TRBD1
J gene: TRBJ1-6
CDR3 protein: CASSLETGGKTPLHF
CDR3 DNA: TGCGCCAGCAGCTTGGAGACAGGGGGCAAAACACCCCTCCACTTT

CDR3 length: 13
V gene: TRBV7-9
clone size: many
D gene: -
J gene: TRBJ2-1
CDR3 protein: CASSLAIAYEQFF
CDR3 DNA: TGTGCCAGCAGCTTAGCGATAGCCTATGAGCAGTTCTTC

CDR3 length: 16
V gene: TRBV18
clone size: few
D gene: TRBD2
J gene: TRBJ2-3
CDR3 protein: CASSPGLAGSTDTQYF
CDR3 DNA: TGTGCCAGCTCACCAGGACTAGCGGGGAGCACAGATACGCAGTATTTT

CDR3 length: 14
V gene: TRBV5-5
clone size: -
D gene: -
J gene: TRBJ1-5
CDR3 protein: CASRVTASSQPQHF
CDR3 DNA: TGTGCCAGCAGGGTCACAGCTTCAAGTCAGCCCCAGCATTTT

CDR3 length: 14
V gene: TRBV5-1
clone size: many
D gene: -
J gene: TRBJ2-7
CDR3 protein: CASSPGLSSYEQYF
CDR3 DNA: TGCGCCAGCAGCCCAGGCCTGAGCTCCTACGAGCAGTACTTC

CDR3 length: 15
V gene: TRBV6-5
clone size: many
D gene: -
J gene: TRBJ1-1
CDR3 protein: CASSRLGGGDTEAFF
CDR3 DNA: TGTGCCAGCAGCCGCCTCGGGGGAGGGGACACTGAAGCTTTCTTT

CDR3 length: 15
V gene: TRBV5-1
clone size: many
D gene: TRBD2
J gene: TRBJ2-1
CDR3 protein: CASSWGPSGGGEQFF
CDR3 DNA: TGCGCCAGCAGCTGGGGTCCTAGCGGGGGCGGAGAGCAGTTCTTC

CDR3 length: 13
V gene: TRBV12-3/TRBV12-4
clone size: many
D gene: -
J gene: TRBJ2-5
CDR3 protein: CASSPLGRETQYF
CDR3 DNA: TGTGCCAGCAGCCCCTTGGGCAGGGAGACCCAGTACTTC

CDR3 length: 14
V gene: TRBV6-6
clone size: many
D gene: TRBD1
J gene: TRBJ2-1
CDR3 protein: CASRETGSYNEQFF
CDR3 DNA: TGTGCCAGCAGAGAGACAGGGTCCTACAATGAGCAGTTCTTC

CDR3 length: 15
V gene: TRBV7-3
clone size: many
D gene: TRBD1
J gene: TRBJ2-2
CDR3 protein: CASSSTGLGTGELFF
CDR3 DNA: TGTGCCAGCAGCTCGACAGGGTTGGGCACCGGGGAGCTGTTTTTT

CDR3 length: 15
V gene: TRBV2
clone size: many
D gene: -
J gene: TRBJ1-5
CDR3 protein: CASSPDAPLNQPQHF
CDR3 DNA: TGTGCCAGCAGCCCGGACGCTCCATTGAATCAGCCCCAGCATTTT

CDR3 length: 15
V gene: TRBV7-9
clone size: many
D gene: -
J gene: TRBJ1-6
CDR3 protein: CASSPQGSRNSPLHF
CDR3 DNA: TGTGCCAGCAGCCCCCAGGGGAGTCGTAATTCACCCCTCCACTTT

CDR3 length: 12
V gene: TRBV10-3
clone size: many
D gene: TRBD1
J gene: TRBJ2-7
CDR3 protein: CAISWTGDEQYF
CDR3 DNA: TGTGCCATCAGTTGGACAGGGGACGAGCAGTACTTC

CDR3 length: 15
V gene: TRBV5-1
clone size: many
D gene: -
J gene: TRBJ2-7
CDR3 protein: CASNPGPNISYEQYF
CDR3 DNA: TGCGCCAGCAACCCCGGGCCCAACATCTCCTACGAGCAGTACTTC

CDR3 length: 15
V gene: TRBV12-3/TRBV12-4
clone size: many
D gene: -
J gene: TRBJ1-5
CDR3 protein: CASSPTRRVNQPQHF
CDR3 DNA: TGTGCCAGCAGCCCTACCCGTAGAGTCAATCAGCCCCAGCATTTT

CDR3 length: 15
V gene: TRBV5-1
clone size: many
D gene: TRBD1
J gene: TRBJ1-1
CDR3 protein: CASSPRDRGFPEAFF
CDR3 DNA: TGCGCCAGCAGCCCCAGGGACAGGGGTTTCCCTGAAGCTTTCTTT

CDR3 length: 16
V gene: TRBV7-9
clone size: many
D gene: -
J gene: TRBJ2-1
CDR3 protein: CASSGRPGEPYNEQFF
CDR3 DNA: TGTGCCAGCAGCGGTCGCCCGGGGGAGCCCTACAATGAGCAGTTCTTC

CDR3 length: 13
V gene: TRBV10-1
clone size: -
D gene: -
J gene: TRBJ2-3
CDR3 protein: CASGLVGTDTQNF
CDR3 DNA: TGCGCCAGTGGACTGGTCGGAACAGATACGCAGAATTTT

CDR3 length: 16
V gene: TRBV5-5
clone size: many
D gene: TRBD2
J gene: TRBJ2-1
CDR3 protein: CASSYRGGLAIGEQFF
CDR3 DNA: TGTGCCAGCAGCTATCGCGGGGGTTTAGCGATAGGCGAGCAGTTCTTC

CDR3 length: 14
V gene: TRBV20-1
clone size: few
D gene: -
J gene: TRBJ1-1
CDR3 protein: CSASRPGENTEAFF
CDR3 DNA: TGCAGTGCTAGTCGTCCCGGGGAGAACACTGAAGCTTTCTTT

CDR3 length: 12
V gene: TRBV20-1
clone size: many
D gene: TRBD1
J gene: TRBJ1-2
CDR3 protein: CSAFLTGVRNTF
CDR3 DNA: TGCAGTGCTTTCTTGACAGGGGTTCGAAACACCTTC

CDR3 length: 14
V gene: TRBV12-3/TRBV12-4
clone size: many
D gene: TRBD1
J gene: TRBJ2-7
CDR3 protein: CASSFWDRAYEQYF
CDR3 DNA: TGTGCCAGCAGTTTCTGGGACAGGGCCTACGAGCAGTACTTC

CDR3 length: 12
V gene: TRBV5-5
clone size: many
D gene: TRBD1
J gene: TRBJ1-1
CDR3 protein: CASSLQGVEAFF
CDR3 DNA: TGTGCCAGCAGCCTACAGGGGGTTGAAGCTTTCTTT

CDR3 length: 13
V gene: TRBV11-3
clone size: many
D gene: -
J gene: TRBJ2-1
CDR3 protein: CASSPLRSNEQFF
CDR3 DNA: TGTGCCAGCAGCCCCCTAAGGAGCAATGAGCAGTTCTTC

CDR3 length: 16
V gene: TRBV9
clone size: few
D gene: -
J gene: TRBJ1-3
CDR3 protein: CVSSVAGRGQGNTIYF
CDR3 DNA: TGTGTCAGCAGCGTAGCTGGGCGGGGGCAAGGAAACACCATATATTTT

CDR3 length: 14
V gene: TRBV5-5
clone size: many
D gene: -
J gene: TRBJ2-1
CDR3 protein: CASSLGGGYNEQFF
CDR3 DNA: TGTGCCAGCAGCTTGGGTGGGGGGTACAATGAGCAGTTCTTC

CDR3 length: 15
V gene: TRBV6-5
clone size: many
D gene: -
J gene: TRBJ2-7
CDR3 protein: CASRPPGAKSYEQYF
CDR3 DNA: TGTGCCAGCAGGCCCCCGGGGGCTAAGTCCTACGAGCAGTACTTC

CDR3 length: 14
V gene: TRBV7-2
clone size: many
D gene: TRBD2
J gene: TRBJ2-7
CDR3 protein: CASSLTSGGYEQYF
CDR3 DNA: TGTGCCAGCAGCTTGACTAGCGGGGGATACGAGCAGTACTTC

CDR3 length: 17
V gene: TRBV5-1
clone size: many
D gene: -
J gene: TRBJ1-4
CDR3 protein: CASSAYLQESTNEKLFF
CDR3 DNA: TGCGCCAGCAGCGCCTATTTGCAGGAATCAACTAATGAAAAACTGTTTTTT

CDR3 length: 14
V gene: TRBV20-1
clone size: many
D gene: TRBD1
J gene: TRBJ1-1
CDR3 protein: CSARRGQANTEAFF
CDR3 DNA: TGCAGTGCTAGAAGAGGACAGGCGAACACTGAAGCTTTCTTT